This T cell receptor beta chain came from a study of blood T cells in healthy people across ages. The V gene lost 4 bases and the J gene lost 1 base, with 10 bases spanning the gap. The CDR3 is 14 amino acids. CDR1 and CDR2 from the germline V gene are LGHDT and YNNKEL (reference sequence). The authors ran a second PCR of roughly 6 to 12 cycles using a sample-barcoded 5' primer and a J-beta primer mix. TCRdb reprocessed the 5' RACE reads via MiXCR and lists one record per CDR3 protein. Of around 1.5 million distinct CDR3 sequences listed, almost 35% are singletons. V is TRBV3-1 and J is TRBJ1-1; D is unresolved. This receptor was taken from a woman aged 25-40 years in good health. Sequencing used blood. This CDR3 reads CASSPWAWNTEAFF. Here the CDR3 DNA reads TGTGCCAGCAGCCCGTGGGCTTGGAACACTGAAGCTTTCTTT.